These 30 T cell receptor beta chains came from one sample sequenced in a study of blood T cell repertoires in COVID-19. Clones were sequenced by immunoSEQ multiplex PCR, and TCRdb holds only the in-frame ones, with some missing. The repertoire holds 29,000 or so clones, with around 92% as singletons. Specimen: peripheral blood. These receptors all come from a human donor in a cohort sampled during active COVID-19.

The chain joins TRBV6-5 to TRBJ2-7; TRBD1 might be the D (6 bases). CDR3 length: 16 amino acids. V lost 2 bases to trimming and J lost 4 bases, with 18 bases between them. CDR1 is MNHEY and CDR2 is SVGAGI in the germline V gene. The CDR3 coding sequence is TGTGCCAGCAGTTACACCACCGACTTCAGGGGATACGAGCAGTACTTC. Its translation: CASSYTTDFRGYEQYF.

V gene TRBV28 combines with J gene TRBJ2-1; 12 positions match TRBD2. The J segment lost 1 base and the V segment lost 6 bases, leaving 1 base of the junction unmatched. The length of the CDR3 is 15 residues. Germline V gives CDR1 MDHEN, CDR2 SYDVKM. This CDR3 reads CASRTSGGSYNEQFF. Here the CDR3 DNA reads TGTGCCAGCAGAACTAGCGGGGGGTCCTACAATGAGCAGTTCTTC.

This rearrangement joins TRBV7-9 to TRBJ2-3; D possibly corresponds to TRBD2 (6 bases). The CDR3 sequence is 15 residues long. Looked up from germline, CDR1 is SEHNR and CDR2 is FQNEAQ (reference sequence). Trimming took 3 bases from V and 4 from J, leaving 14 bases between them. The CDR3 nucleotides read TGTGCCAGCAGCTTCGGGACTCCTGGAGCAGATACGCAGTATTTT. Its protein product is CASSFGTPGADTQYF.

This rearrangement joins TRBV10-3 to TRBJ2-2; 10 bases are shared with TRBD1. This CDR3 is 15 amino acids long. Germline V gene lookup returns CDR1 ENHRY and CDR2 SYGVKD. V dropped 5 bases and J dropped 5; count of bases not matched to a gene: 5. CDR3: CAISTGTGETGELFF. The CDR3 DNA reads as TGTGCCATCAGTACAGGGACAGGGGAGACCGGGGAGCTGTTTTTT.

The V gene is TRBV28, the J gene TRBJ2-6; perhaps TRBD2 as D (7 bases). Germline CDR1 reads MDHEN; CDR2 reads SYDVKM. With 6 bases removed from V and 4 bases from J, the gap between germline ends came to 16 bases. CDR3 length equals 16 residues. Written as DNA, the CDR3 is TGTGCCAGCAGCACGTGGGGGGGCACCGGGGCCAACGTCCTGACTTTC. Its translation is CASSTWGGTGANVLTF.

This chain uses TRBV29-1 with TRBJ2-6, with 8 positions matching TRBD1. CDR1 is SQVTM and CDR2 is ANQGSEA in the germline V gene. J gave up 2 bases and V 6 bases, and 12 bases lay outside the gene matches. This CDR3 comprises 17 residues. The CDR3 loop reads CSVGGQGSFAGANVLTF. The CDR3 bases are TGCAGCGTCGGAGGACAGGGCAGTTTTGCTGGGGCCAACGTCCTGACTTTC.

The CDR3 sequence is CASSSDRGQYEQYF. The DNA for the CDR3 is TGTGCCAGCAGTTCGGACAGGGGGCAGTACGAGCAGTACTTC. The genes are TRBV27 and TRBJ2-7; 11 nucleotides agree with TRBD1. From germline, CDR1 is MNHEY and CDR2 SMNVEV (reference sequence). This CDR3 comprises 14 residues. V was clipped by 4 bases and J by 4 bases; unmatched bases: 3.

The J gene is TRBJ1-1, the V gene TRBV28; 9 bases align to TRBD1. The ends lost 6 bases at V and 5 bases at J; junction bases unmatched: 13. The germline V gene encodes CDR1 MDHEN and CDR2 SYDVKM. This CDR3 contains 16 residues. The CDR3 spells CASRVPGQGVGTEAFF. For the CDR3, the DNA is TGTGCCAGCAGAGTCCCGGGACAGGGAGTCGGGACTGAAGCTTTCTTT.

The chain joins TRBV18 to TRBJ2-3; TRBD2 aligns across 7 bases. The V gene's germline CDR1 is KGHSH and CDR2 LQKENI. The CDR3 runs 18 residues. V lost 2 bases, J lost 2 bases, and 13 bases stayed unmatched. The CDR3 bases are TGTGCCAGCTCACCAGTAGCAGTTAATGGACTAGACACAGATACGCAGTATTTT. Translated: CASSPVAVNGLDTDTQYF.

The gene calls are TRBV9 and TRBJ1-5; TRBD1 agrees at 8 bases. The CDR3 runs to 16 residues. Germline loops: CDR1 SGDLS, CDR2 YYNGEE. V gave up 4 bases and J gave up 3 bases; unmatched junction bases: 9. The CDR3 sequence is CASSIRDRSDNQPQHF. In DNA form, the CDR3 reads TGTGCCAGCAGCATCCGGGACAGGTCCGACAATCAGCCCCAGCATTTT.

The chain joins TRBV5-1 to TRBJ2-3, with TRBD1 matching over 7 bases. Germline V gene data show CDR1 as SGHRS and CDR2 as YFSETQ. This CDR3 is 18 amino acids long. J gave up 2 bases and V 4 bases, and 16 bases lay outside the gene matches. The CDR3 nucleotides are TGCGCCAGCAGCCGTTTGCAGTCAAGACAGGGTCTCACAGATACGCAGTATTTT. It codes for CASSRLQSRQGLTDTQYF.

In its sample, this clone was seen once. The V call is TRBV19, the J call TRBJ2-2; D perhaps matches TRBD2 (5 bases). The CDR3 consists of 15 residues. The germline gives CDR1 LNHDA, CDR2 SQIVND (reference sequence). The V and J ends lost 1 base and 7 bases respectively, with 13 bases between them. The CDR3 loop is CASSIAASYGGELFF. CDR3 nucleotides: TGTGCCAGTAGTATAGCGGCTAGCTATGGCGGGGAGCTGTTTTTT.

The rearrangement uses TRBV3-1 (or the pseudogene TRBV3-2) and TRBJ1-6; D unresolved. The CDR3 runs to 13 residues. The germline V and J ends were trimmed by 3 bases and 8 bases, with 8 bases remaining between them. The germline V gene has CDR1 LGHDT and CDR2 YNNKEL (reference sequence). CDR3 sequence reads: CASSHNRDSPLHF. The CDR3 nucleotides read TGTGCCAGCAGCCACAACAGAGATTCACCCCTCCACTTT.

This clone qualifies as medium-sized. This sequence joins TRBV7-6 and TRBJ2-7, with 9 bases that match TRBD1. Germline V gene data show CDR1 as SGHVS and CDR2 as FNYEAQ. Trimming removed 5 bases from V and 6 bases from J; junction bases left unmatched: 11. CDR3 length: 15 amino acids. The CDR3 DNA reads TGTGCCAGCAGCCCCGGGACAGGGTATTCTGTCGAGCAGTACTTC. Residues: CASSPGTGYSVEQYF.

V is TRBV21-1 and J is TRBJ2-1; the DNA was not used to check the table's D call, TRBD2. TRBV21-1 is assigned pseudogene status. The CDR3 is 16 residues long. The CDR3 reads CASSKERGGPYNEQFF. In DNA, the CDR3 is TGTGCCAGCAGCAAAGAACGCGGGGGCCCATACAATGAGCAGTTCTTC.

V is TRBV5-1 and J is TRBJ1-4; 9 bases match TRBD1. Trimming took 0 bases from V and 7 from J; bases not matched to a gene: 4. The germline V gene has CDR1 SGHRS and CDR2 YFSETQ. CDR3 length equals 15 residues. CDR3 residues: CASSLATDRGEKLFF. CDR3 DNA sequence: TGCGCCAGCAGCTTGGCCACGGACAGGGGTGAAAAACTGTTTTTT.

CDR3 region: CASSPPSSFEKLFF. The CDR3 nucleotides are TGTGCCAGCTCACCACCGTCAAGCTTTGAAAAACTGTTTTTT. The genes are TRBV18 and TRBJ1-4; D uncertain. V was shortened by 0 bases and J by 7 bases, with 9 bases between the two germline ends. From germline, CDR1 is KGHSH and CDR2 LQKENI. The CDR3 is made up of 14 amino acids.

The V gene is TRBV20-1, the J gene TRBJ2-1; D is unresolved. V shed 3 bases and J shed 1 base, with 10 bases lying between them. This CDR3 is built from 14 residues. Germline V CDR1 and CDR2: DFQATT, SNEGSKA (reference sequence). The CDR3 coding sequence is TGCAGTGCTAGTAAGGCGGCATCCTACAATGAGCAGTTCTTC. It codes for CSASKAASYNEQFF.

This clone was recorded only once. The V and J genes are TRBV19 and TRBJ2-1; D ambiguous. The CDR3 length is 16 residues. The V and J ends lost 2 bases and 3 bases respectively, with 14 bases between them. Germline CDR1 is LNHDA and CDR2 is SQIVND (reference sequence). CDR3 sequence: CASSIPAGSLYNEQFF. The DNA of the CDR3 is TGTGCCAGTAGTATACCCGCCGGGTCTCTCTACAATGAGCAGTTCTTC.

This clone was counted a few times. The genes are TRBV5-6 and TRBJ1-5; 7 bases match TRBD1. The germline gives CDR1 SGHDT, CDR2 YYEEEE. CDR3 length: 16 residues. Trimming took 0 bases from V and 4 from J; bases not matched to a gene: 7. The CDR3, as DNA: TGTGCCAGCAGCTTGGCAACAGGGGAAGGAAATCAGCCCCAGCATTTT. Encoded protein: CASSLATGEGNQPQHF.

This chain uses TRBV15 with TRBJ2-1; unclear D gene. V lost 0 bases to trimming and J lost 1 base, with 7 bases between them. The CDR3 spans 15 residues. Germline V gives CDR1 LNHNV, CDR2 YYDKDF (reference sequence). CDR3 protein: CATSRDPSSYNEQFF. The CDR3 bases are TGTGCCACCAGCAGAGATCCTAGTTCCTACAATGAGCAGTTCTTC. Complete variable domain (other parts from reference TRBV15 and TRBJ2-1): DAMVIQNPRYQVTQFGKPVTLSCSQTLNHNVMYWYQQKSSQAPKLLFHYYDKDFNNEADTPDNFQSRRPNTSFCFLDIRSPGLGDTAMYLCATSRDPSSYNEQFFGPGTRLTVL.

This chain connects TRBV3-1 (or the pseudogene TRBV3-2) to TRBJ2-3; D may be TRBD2 (6 bases). This CDR3 is built from 16 residues. The germline gives CDR1 LGHDT, CDR2 YNNKEL (reference sequence). Trimming shortened V by 3 bases and J by 2 bases, and 15 bases separated the two germline ends. The CDR3 DNA sequence: TGTGCCAGCAGCCAGGGATGGGCGGGGTACACAGATACGCAGTATTTT. Translating gives CASSQGWAGYTDTQYF.

The chain couples TRBV6-5 to TRBJ1-3, with a tentative D call TRBD1 (5 bases). Germline assignment: CDR1 MNHEY and CDR2 SVGAGI. The CDR3 runs 15 residues. V dropped 3 bases and J dropped 5 bases, with 14 bases sitting between them. CDR3 region: CASSYKRGVRNTIYF. CDR3 sequence (DNA): TGTGCCAGCAGTTATAAAAGGGGTGTGAGAAACACCATATATTTT.

The rearrangement links TRBV29-1 to TRBJ1-1, with D perhaps TRBD1 (5 bases). CDR1 and CDR2 from the germline V gene are SQVTM and ANQGSEA. CDR3 length: 12 amino acids. Trimming left V 6 bases short and J 0 bases short, with 8 bases between. Written as DNA, the CDR3 is TGCAGCGTACAGGCCCTGAACACTGAAGCTTTCTTT. This sequence encodes CSVQALNTEAFF.

The V call is TRBV19, the J call TRBJ2-3; D gene ambiguous. The ends were cut back, 9 bases at V and 0 bases at J, with 10 bases in the middle. Germline loops: CDR1 LNHDA, CDR2 SQIVND (reference sequence). This CDR3 region has 13 residues. Here the CDR3 DNA reads TGTGCCAGCCATACACATAGCACAGATACGCAGTATTTT. This sequence encodes CASHTHSTDTQYF.

The V and J genes are TRBV6-2 or TRBV6-3 and TRBJ2-5, with D perhaps matching TRBD1 (5 bases). V was clipped by 6 bases and J by 0 bases, with 17 bases between them. The CDR3 extends over 16 amino acids. Germline CDR1 and CDR2: MNHEY and SVGEGT. The DNA for the CDR3 is TGTGCCAGCAGCTCCACCACCGACAGAAACCAAGAGACCCAGTACTTC. This sequence encodes CASSSTTDRNQETQYF.

This chain connects TRBV19 to TRBJ1-6; no firm D call. Trimming left V 1 base short and J 7 bases short, with 8 bases between. The CDR3 spans 14 residues. Germline values: CDR1 LNHDA, CDR2 SQIVND (reference sequence). CDR3 sequence reads: CASSIAIRNSPLHF. DNA of the CDR3: TGTGCCAGTAGTATAGCAATCAGAAATTCACCCCTCCACTTT. The entire variable domain, with the rest obtained from reference TRBV19 and TRBJ1-6, is as follows: DGGITQSPKYLFRKEGQNVTLSCEQNLNHDAMYWYRQDPGQGLRLIYYSQIVNDFQKGDIAEGYSVSREKKESFPLTVTSAQKNPTAFYLCASSIAIRNSPLHFGNGTRLTVT.

CDR3 sequence reads: CASSYLQGKSEQYF. In DNA, the CDR3 is TGTGCCAGCAGTTACTTACAGGGGAAGTCCGAGCAGTACTTC. The chain uses TRBV6-6 and TRBJ2-7; 7 nucleotides line up with TRBD1. The CDR3 runs to 14 residues. The V gene end was trimmed by 1 base and the J gene end by 6 bases; junction bases not matched to a gene: 6. Germline V gene sequence: CDR1 MNHNY, CDR2 SVGAGI (reference sequence).

The V and J genes are TRBV2 and TRBJ2-7; 7 bases line up with TRBD1. Germline CDR1 reads SNHLY; CDR2 reads FYNNEI. The CDR3 has 12 residues. V trimming: 4 bases; J trimming: 5 bases; junction bases outside the gene matches: 2. The DNA of the CDR3 is TGTGCCAGCAGTGTAGGGGGCGACGAGCAGTACTTC. Translated, it gives CASSVGGDEQYF.

This chain links TRBV5-4 with TRBJ2-5, with TRBD2 matching 7 bases. This CDR3 contains 15 residues. The V and J ends lost 4 bases and 5 bases, in that order; junction bases with no gene match: 11. Germline CDR1 reads SGHNT; CDR2 reads YYREEE (reference sequence). The CDR3 DNA reads TGTGCCAGCAGCAGGACCGGGACTAAGCAGGAGACCCAGTACTTC. This translates into CASSRTGTKQETQYF.